The clone carrying this T cell receptor beta chain was seen a few times. This sample was included in a study of patients and donors after allogeneic stem cell transplantation. The germline V gene has CDR1 KGHSH and CDR2 LQKENI. The CDR3 covers 18 residues. The V gene end was trimmed by 3 bases and the J gene end by 0 bases; junction bases not matched to a gene: 8. One entry per CDR3 protein, called by TCRdb with MiXCR from the RT-PCR reads. This sample has 150,000 to 200,000 distinct CDR3 sequences, with less than 45% found just once. This clonotype originated in a human donor who was either an allogeneic HSCT recipient or a stem cell or donor lymphocyte infusion donor (not recorded which). It is not recorded whose cells these are; they may come from a transplant donor. The chain joins TRBV18 to TRBJ1-3; 10 bases line up with TRBD1. Material for sequencing was blood, either unsorted or a sorted T cell fraction (not recorded which). CDR3 protein: CASSPRQGASSSGNTIYF. The CDR3 DNA reads TGTGCCAGCTCACCTCGACAGGGGGCCAGTTCCTCTGGAAACACCATATATTTT.